This is a list of T cell receptor beta chains from one sample in a study of identical twins. From the 5' RACE reads, TCRdb called clonotypes with MiXCR, one entry per CDR3 protein. The sample gives around 1.7 million distinct CDR3 sequences, less than 35% of which show up once; roughly 0.3% is in the top ten. Input material: cord blood. These receptors were obtained from a newborn girl in good health. CDR3s include the opening cysteine and the closing phenylalanine or tryptophan.

V gene: TRBV3-1
CDR3 protein: CASSRGLAPSTDTQYF

V gene: TRBV3-1
CDR3 protein: CASSHAPSVGGSRNEQYF

V gene: TRBV9
CDR3 protein: CASSVGGLAGEYEQYF

V gene: TRBV20-1
CDR3 protein: CSATPNTQYF

V gene: TRBV6-6
CDR3 protein: CASSYDFYEQYF

V gene: TRBV6-6
CDR3 protein: CASSYLGQMNTEAFF

V gene: TRBV4-1
CDR3 protein: CASSQVGLAGDIQYF

V gene: TRBV20-1
CDR3 protein: CSARQPGLRIGYTF

V gene: TRBV5-1
CDR3 protein: CASSPSGTGGDTQYF

V gene: TRBV11-1
CDR3 protein: CASSLRLRLEQFF

V gene: TRBV4-2
CDR3 protein: CAGSPLGQGRSGYTEAFF

V gene: TRBV12-3/TRBV12-4
CDR3 protein: CASSFTRHYGYTF

V gene: TRBV20-1
CDR3 protein: CSARPSGSQETQYF

V gene: TRBV5-1
CDR3 protein: CASTGTGAYNEQYF

V gene: TRBV7-6
CDR3 protein: CASSPGTTIYGYTF

V gene: TRBV20-1
CDR3 protein: CSANGQGSTGTQYF

V gene: TRBV7-2
CDR3 protein: CASSLLFGVLAKNIQYF

V gene: TRBV11-2
CDR3 protein: CASSLRMGGYEQYF

V gene: TRBV6-1
CDR3 protein: CATSRGTTNTEAFF

V gene: TRBV19
CDR3 protein: CASSKLRDRETQYF

V gene: TRBV6-5
CDR3 protein: CASTGLSGANVLTF

V gene: TRBV29-1
CDR3 protein: CSVAEDREGSPLHF

V gene: TRBV7-2
CDR3 protein: CASSTPTSGVYEQYF

V gene: TRBV5-1
CDR3 protein: CASSLAQPSYEQYF

V gene: TRBV29-1
CDR3 protein: CSVVRGRYEQYF

V gene: TRBV9
CDR3 protein: CASSVGGTSEYEQYF